This T cell receptor beta chain was sequenced in a study of blood T cells in healthy people across ages. Looking at the study overall: Capture via template switching afforded approximately one barcoded beta molecule per two T cells.

Donation came from healthy Caucasian individuals in Russia who were aged roughly 6 to 100. Germline assignment: CDR1 SGHRS and CDR2 YFSETQ. The CDR3 contains 16 residues. A sample-barcoded 5' primer and a J-beta primer mix were used in a second PCR of about 7 to 12 cycles. Each CDR3 protein is one row after TCRdb ran MiXCR on the 5' RACE reads. Of 790,000 or so distinct CDR3 sequences in the sample, more than 35% were seen once. The sequenced sample consisted of blood. This clonotype was obtained from an elderly man in good health. This chain connects TRBV5-1 to TRBJ2-5; 11 bases agree with TRBD1. The DNA end favors TRBJ2-7, so the J call may be wrong. The CDR3 DNA reads as TGCGCCAGCAGCGTTAGGACAGGGGGCTTAAATTCCGAGCAGTACTTC. It codes for CASSVRTGGLNSEQYF.